The entry below describes one T cell receptor (beta chain). Individuals aged roughly 18 to 95 years were recruited from around 22 US areas. Participant reports of clinical history set cohort assignment. Symptom resolution, clearance, or two negative PCRs marked the recovered donors of Cohort 3. This sample is drawn from a study of blood T cell repertoires in COVID-19. Data came from immunoSEQ multiplex PCR; TCRdb stores just in-frame clones and leaves some out. This table has about 290,000 clones, about 89% appearing once. The V end was cut by 6 bases, the J end by 5 bases, with 8 bases between. The CDR3 spans 12 residues.

The specimen sequenced was PBMCs or T cells enriched from blood (not recorded which). The TCR was taken from a woman in her 40s who had recovered from COVID-19. The chain uses TRBV12-3 or TRBV12-4 and TRBJ1-5; D remains ambiguous. The chain's CDR3 is CASRRLDQPQHF. In DNA form, the CDR3 reads TGTGCCAGCAGGAGGTTAGATCAGCCCCAGCATTTT.